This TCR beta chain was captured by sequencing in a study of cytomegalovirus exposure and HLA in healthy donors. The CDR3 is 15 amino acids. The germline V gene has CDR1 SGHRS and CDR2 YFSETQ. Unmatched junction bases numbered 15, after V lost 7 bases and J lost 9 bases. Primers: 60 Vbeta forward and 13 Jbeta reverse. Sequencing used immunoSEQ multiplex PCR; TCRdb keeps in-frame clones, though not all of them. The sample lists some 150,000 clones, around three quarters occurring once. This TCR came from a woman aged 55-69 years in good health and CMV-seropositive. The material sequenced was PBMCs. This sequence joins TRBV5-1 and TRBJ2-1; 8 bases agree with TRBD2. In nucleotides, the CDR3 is TGCGCCAGCTGGCCCGGGACTAGTAAAGCGGGTGAGCAGTTCTTC. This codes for CASWPGTSKAGEQFF.